This T cell receptor (beta chain) was sequenced during a study of T cell repertoires in cytomegalovirus infection. Findings and caveats of the study: Clonotypes of TCR beta that were HLA-C-restricted and CMV-specific dominated the ex vivo response.

This clonotype was recorded many times. The antigen remains unidentified. This CDR3 spans 13 amino acids. The germline gives CDR1 SGHVS, CDR2 FQNEAQ. The V end was cut by 5 bases, the J end by 7 bases, with 15 bases between. A single record per CDR3 protein comes from TCRdb applying MiXCR to the reads. The sample carries approximately 500,000 distinct CDR3 sequences, roughly 12% recorded once. This rearrangement joins TRBV7-8 to TRBJ2-7, with D possibly called TRBD1 or TRBD2 (5 bases each). The source is a human donor in good health (CMV status not recorded). Some clones in this sample may be carry-over from other donors' samples. The sequenced sample consisted of PBMCs. The CDR3 DNA is TGTGCCAGCAGCCCCCGTCTGAGGGGAGAGCAGTACTTC. The encoded protein is CASSPRLRGEQYF.